One and the same sample provided the 12 T cell receptor beta chains below, sequenced in a study of shared clonotypes between healthy human individuals. Generated by immunoSEQ multiplex PCR, the TCRdb table keeps only in-frame clones and is missing some. In the table there are just over 2,000,000 clones, roughly 95% of which are singletons. CD45RO-negative cells were positively selected for CCR7, leaving out terminally differentiated effector memory CD45RA+ cells. The material sequenced was naive CD8+ T cells sorted from blood. The receptors originated from a man in his late teens or twenties in good health.

The chain has TRBV7-2 and TRBJ1-1; D unresolved. From germline, CDR1 is SGHTA and CDR2 FQGNSA. CDR3 length: 15 residues. The V end was cut by 5 bases, the J end by 4 bases, with 17 bases between. The CDR3 sequence: CASSRPAGEGTEAFF. The DNA of the CDR3 is TGTGCCAGCAGCCGGCCAGCGGGAGAAGGCACTGAAGCTTTCTTT.

The gene calls are TRBV5-1 and TRBJ1-2; a possible D gene is TRBD1 (5 bases). Germline V gene lookup returns CDR1 SGHRS and CDR2 YFSETQ. The CDR3 is 14 amino acids. Trimming cost V 0 bases and J 2 bases, with 8 bases left between them. The CDR3 region is CASSLEAGNYGYTF. Written as DNA, the CDR3 is TGCGCCAGCAGCTTGGAGGCAGGGAACTATGGCTACACCTTC.

The chain employs TRBV6-5 and TRBJ2-5; no reliable D call. Per germline, CDR1 MNHEY and CDR2 SVGAGI. V dropped 3 bases and J dropped 7 bases, with 6 bases sitting between them. This CDR3 is built from 11 residues. This CDR3 reads CASSYPGTQYF. The DNA of the CDR3 is TGTGCCAGCAGTTATCCGGGGACCCAGTACTTC.

In this sample, this clone turned up a few times. The CDR3 DNA reads as TGTGCCAGCAGTGACAAGCCCGAAGCTAACTATGGCTACACCTTC. Its translation: CASSDKPEANYGYTF. The V gene is TRBV2, the J gene TRBJ1-2, with unresolved D. The CDR3 sequence is 15 residues long. Deletions cut 3 bases from V and 0 bases from J, with 11 bases between. Per germline, CDR1 SNHLY and CDR2 FYNNEI. The variable domain in full, completed from reference TRBV2 and TRBJ1-2, reads EPEVTQTPSHQVTQMGQEVILRCVPISNHLYFYWYRQILGQKVEFLVSFYNNEISEKSEIFDDQFSVERPDGSNFTLKIRSTKLEDSAMYFCASSDKPEANYGYTFGSGTRLTVV.

To note about this clone: Compared with germline, one end of the junction differs, possibly owing to a read error. The chain combines TRBV28 with TRBJ1-2; D unresolved. The germline CDR1 and CDR2 sequences are MDHEN and SYDVKM. The CDR3 consists of 13 residues. CDR3 loop: CASSLRENYVYTF. The CDR3 coding sequence is TGTGCCAGCAGTTTGAGGGAGAACTATGTCTACACCTTC.

J is TRBJ2-7 and V is TRBV27; TRBD1 agrees at 7 bases. CDR1 and CDR2 from the germline V gene are MNHEY and SMNVEV (reference sequence). V dropped 4 bases and J dropped 3; count of bases not matched to a gene: 6. This CDR3 spans 14 amino acids. CDR3 nucleotides: TGTGCCAGCAGTTCGGACAGGAAACGCTACGAGCAGTACTTC. This translates into CASSSDRKRYEQYF.

V gene TRBV25-1 combines with J gene TRBJ2-2; D may be TRBD2 (5 bases). The V end lost 3 bases, the J end lost 1 base, and 12 bases lay between the germline ends. CDR3 length: 16 amino acids. The V gene's germline CDR1 is MGHDK and CDR2 SYGVNS. The CDR3 coding sequence is TGTGCCAGCAGTGAGAGGAGGCCCATGAACACCGGGGAGCTGTTTTTT. Protein: CASSERRPMNTGELFF.

The CDR3 reads CASSALNVYDEQFF. The CDR3 nucleotides are TGTGCCAGCAGCGCACTAAATGTATACGATGAGCAGTTCTTC. The V and J genes are TRBV9 and TRBJ2-1, with D unresolved. Trimming took off 3 bases at V and 8 bases at J, with 15 bases between the two ends. Looked up from germline, CDR1 is SGDLS and CDR2 is YYNGEE. The CDR3 length is 14 residues.

The chain couples TRBV15 to TRBJ2-7; no reliable D call. The germline V gene encodes CDR1 LNHNV and CDR2 YYDKDF (reference sequence). The V and J ends lost 3 bases and 2 bases respectively, with 11 bases between them. The CDR3 has 14 residues. The CDR3 nucleotides are TGTGCCACCAGCAGGTCAACCATAGCCTACGAGCAGTACTTC. This encodes CATSRSTIAYEQYF.

The gene calls are TRBV4-2 and TRBJ1-4; no clear D gene. Trimming removed 1 base from V and 6 bases from J, with 12 bases in between. The germline V gene encodes CDR1 LGHNA and CDR2 YNFKEQ. This CDR3 comprises 15 residues. In nucleotides, the CDR3 is TGTGCCAGCAGCCAAGTAGAGGTGTGGGATGAAAAACTGTTTTTT. It yields the protein CASSQVEVWDEKLFF.

The chain links TRBV2 to TRBJ1-6, with 11 bases matching TRBD1. J gave up 9 bases and V 4 bases, and 5 bases lay outside the gene matches. This CDR3 comprises 15 residues. Germline V lookup: CDR1 SNHLY, CDR2 FYNNEI. The DNA for the CDR3 is TGTGCCAGCAGTGCCGGGACAGGGGGTTCTTCACCCCTCCACTTT. Encoded protein: CASSAGTGGSSPLHF.

In this sample, this clone turned up once. The chain couples TRBV10-3 to TRBJ2-7; D is tentatively TRBD1 or TRBD2 (5 bases each). Germline V lookup: CDR1 ENHRY, CDR2 SYGVKD. The V end was cut by 10 bases, the J end by 2 bases, with 12 bases between. The CDR3 loop spans 12 amino acids. CDR3 DNA: TGTGCCACGAATGGGGGTACCTACGAGCAGTACTTC. Translated: CATNGGTYEQYF.